This entry lists 30 T cell receptor beta chains sequenced from one sample in a study of Graves' ophthalmopathy and Graves' hyperthyroidism (dated 2018 in TCRdb). Reads for this sample came from an Illumina HiSeq 2000. For repertoire sequencing, the TCR beta CDR3 regions were amplified from RNA transcripts. HTBI primers and the Qiagen OneStep RT-PCR kit were used in a first-round RT-PCR, which was followed by a second-round multiplex PCR, size selection and purification. TCRdb ran its own pipeline on the public reads, namely fastp trimming at Q25 and MiXCR clone calling, and kept in-frame beta chains. CDR3 protein duplicates are merged, each entry listing the most common genes and DNA. This sample has about 420,000 distinct CDR3 sequences in its table, and under 25% of those were observed once. Of the sample, 2.5% to 3% is held by the ten largest clones. The material sequenced was peripheral blood. These receptors were taken from a young woman with stable Graves' hyperthyroidism. Donor details come from another sample of the same person, matched by shared clones.

The table lists this clonotype with many counts. This chain links TRBV4-1 with TRBJ2-5; 7 nucleotides agree with TRBD1. The ends lost 1 base at V and 2 bases at J; junction bases unmatched: 7. Germline V gene data show CDR1 as MGHRA and CDR2 as YSYEKL. The CDR3 covers 16 residues. This chain's CDR3 is CASSQATRTGQETQYF. The CDR3 DNA sequence: TGCGCCAGCAGCCAAGCAACCAGGACAGGACAAGAGACCCAGTACTTC.

This chain joins TRBV2 and TRBJ2-7; 12 nucleotides agree with TRBD2. This CDR3 region has 18 residues. J gave up 6 bases and V 2 bases, and 14 bases lay outside the gene matches. Germline CDR1 and CDR2: SNHLY and FYNNEI. The CDR3 reads CASSELPSGGAIFSEQYF. For the CDR3, the DNA is TGTGCCAGCAGTGAATTGCCTAGCGGGGGGGCCATTTTTAGCGAGCAGTACTTC.

The chain couples TRBV25-1 to TRBJ2-7, with a tentative D call TRBD1 (6 bases). Deletions cut 0 bases from V and 4 bases from J, with 10 bases between. The CDR3 is made up of 14 amino acids. CDR1 is MGHDK, CDR2 SYGVNS, per germline. The chain's CDR3 is CASSEYNREYEQYF. For the CDR3, the DNA is TGTGCCAGCAGTGAATATAACAGGGAGTACGAGCAGTACTTC.

The sample holds a few counts of this clonotype. This sequence joins TRBV28 and TRBJ1-1; D is unclear. Germline CDR1 reads MDHEN; CDR2 reads SYDVKM. The CDR3 sequence is 17 residues long. Between the trimmed V and J ends, which lost 6 bases and 3 bases, there was a span of 23 bases. The CDR3 nucleotides read TGTGCCAGCAGCCCCAGGCCCTTCCGGCGGCAGGACACTGAAGCTTTCTTT. It encodes CASSPRPFRRQDTEAFF.

This clonotype was observed at least ten times. The chain combines TRBV3-1 with TRBJ2-5, with D uncertain. Per germline, CDR1 LGHDT and CDR2 YNNKEL (reference sequence). The germline V and J ends were trimmed by 3 bases and 5 bases, with 7 bases remaining between them. The length of the CDR3 is 12 residues. CDR3 sequence: CASSHGTETQYF. The CDR3 DNA sequence: TGTGCCAGCAGCCACGGCACTGAGACCCAGTACTTC.

This clonotype has at least ten counts. V is TRBV12-3 or TRBV12-4 and J is TRBJ2-7; 9 bases are a match to TRBD2. V shed 3 bases, J shed 2 bases, and the junction held 5 bases outside the gene matches. The CDR3 contains 15 residues. CDR3 DNA sequence: TGTGCCAGCAGTTTGTTGGCTAGCGGGGCCTACGAGCAGTACTTC. Its translation: CASSLLASGAYEQYF.

Ten or more counts support this clonotype. This chain connects TRBV7-2 to TRBJ2-5; TRBD2 might be the D (5 bases). V gave up 6 bases and J gave up 3 bases, with 8 bases separating them. This CDR3 contains 12 residues. CDR1 and CDR2 (germline): SGHTA, FQGNSA. The CDR3 sequence: CASSSTKETQYF. The CDR3 region has the DNA TGTGCCAGCAGTTCGACTAAAGAGACCCAGTACTTC.

This clonotype was seen many times. The chain joins TRBV5-1 to TRBJ2-2, with 7 bases lining up with TRBD1. The CDR3 spans 15 residues. Germline V gene sequence: CDR1 SGHRS, CDR2 YFSETQ. J gave up 4 bases and V 4 bases, and 7 bases lay outside the gene matches. For the CDR3, the DNA is TGCGCCAGCAGCCAAGCAGGGGGTCTCACCGGGGAGCTGTTTTTT. Its translation: CASSQAGGLTGELFF.

A few counts support this clonotype. The chain uses TRBV6-1 and TRBJ2-6; D is possibly TRBD1 (6 bases). The germline V and J ends were trimmed by 7 bases and 2 bases, with 6 bases remaining between them. From germline, CDR1 is MNHNS and CDR2 SASEGT. The length of the CDR3 is 13 residues. CDR3 in amino acids: CASKGAGANVLTF. The CDR3 coding sequence is TGTGCCAGCAAGGGGGCTGGGGCCAACGTCCTGACTTTC.

This clonotype was seen repeatedly, ten times or more. V usage is TRBV6-2 or TRBV6-3 and J usage is TRBJ2-2; 16 positions agree with TRBD2. The V gene's germline CDR1 is MNHEY and CDR2 SVGEGT. This CDR3 spans 18 amino acids. V gave up 5 bases and J gave up 2 bases; unmatched junction bases: 5. The CDR3 coding sequence is TGTGCCAGCAGTCCGGGACTAGCGGGAGGGAGTAACACCGGGGAGCTGTTTTTT. This translates into CASSPGLAGGSNTGELFF.

The rearrangement uses TRBV25-1 and TRBJ2-5; 7 nucleotides align to TRBD1. J lost 5 bases, V lost 4 bases, and 10 bases had no gene match. Germline V gene sequence: CDR1 MGHDK, CDR2 SYGVNS. This CDR3 spans 15 amino acids. The CDR3 protein is CASSGVQGVRETQYF. CDR3 sequence (DNA): TGTGCCAGCAGTGGGGTTCAGGGGGTGAGGGAGACCCAGTACTTC.

This clonotype showed up many times. The rearrangement links TRBV27 to TRBJ2-7; D gene ambiguous. V lost 4 bases and J lost 0, with 10 bases in between. Germline V gene sequence: CDR1 MNHEY, CDR2 SMNVEV (reference sequence). The CDR3 totals 14 residues. The CDR3 sequence is CASSYKDVSYEQYF. CDR3 nucleotides: TGTGCCAGCAGTTATAAGGATGTCTCCTACGAGCAGTACTTC.

This clonotype was detected ten times or more. The V call is TRBV19, the J call TRBJ1-1; D gene ambiguous. Deletions cut 1 base from V and 1 base from J, with 4 bases between. The CDR3 covers 13 residues. The germline V gene has CDR1 LNHDA and CDR2 SQIVND (reference sequence). The CDR3, as DNA: TGTGCCAGTAGTATAGGCGCGAACACTGAAGCTTTCTTT. Residues: CASSIGANTEAFF.

The chain is built from TRBV5-1 and TRBJ1-3; D is unresolved. V dropped 4 bases and J dropped 0 bases, with 17 bases sitting between them. Germline loops: CDR1 SGHRS, CDR2 YFSETQ. CDR3 length: 17 residues. The CDR3 bases are TGCGCCAGCAGCCTAGTTGGCTCGCGATACTCTGGAAACACCATATATTTT. It encodes CASSLVGSRYSGNTIYF.

The V call is TRBV12-3 or TRBV12-4, the J call TRBJ2-7; TRBD2 aligns across 14 bases. V trimming: 2 bases; J trimming: 1 base; junction bases outside the gene matches: 10. This CDR3 has 19 residues. This chain's CDR3 is CASSLITGTSGSGSYEQYF. Written as DNA, the CDR3 is TGTGCCAGCAGTTTAATCACCGGGACTAGCGGGAGTGGATCCTACGAGCAGTACTTC.

As DNA, the CDR3 is TGTGCCAGCAGCCTAGGGGGCACGGGGGGCGACGAGCAGTACTTC. This codes for CASSLGGTGGDEQYF. This rearrangement joins TRBV11-2 to TRBJ2-7; either TRBD1 or TRBD2 may fit D (7 bases each). Germline values: CDR1 SGHAT, CDR2 FQNNGV. Trimming stripped 5 bases from V and 5 bases from J, with 19 bases between. The length of the CDR3 is 15 residues.

This clonotype showed up many times. The chain carries TRBV19 and TRBJ2-5, with TRBD1 matching 7 bases. The V segment lost 7 bases and the J segment 2 bases; nucleotides outside the gene matches: 4. The CDR3 consists of 13 residues. Germline CDR1 LNHDA, CDR2 SQIVND (reference sequence). The CDR3: CASNRGRQETQYF. CDR3 DNA: TGTGCCAGTAACAGGGGCCGACAAGAGACCCAGTACTTC.

This clonotype showed up many times. The V call is TRBV20-1, the J call TRBJ2-7, with 9 bases matching TRBD1. This CDR3 is built from 15 residues. The V gene's germline CDR1 is DFQATT and CDR2 SNEGSKA (reference sequence). V was clipped by 6 bases and J by 3 bases; unmatched bases: 12. CDR3 nucleotide sequence: TGCAGTGCCATGACAGGGGGAGGGGTTTACTACGAGCAGTACTTC. This encodes CSAMTGGGVYYEQYF.

The sample holds a few counts of this clonotype. This chain links TRBV19 with TRBJ1-1, with D possibly matching TRBD1 (6 bases). CDR1 is LNHDA, CDR2 SQIVND, per germline (reference sequence). V dropped 6 bases and J dropped 5 bases, with 16 bases sitting between them. CDR3 size: 14 residues. The CDR3 bases are TGTGCCAGTAGGCAACAGACAGGAAATACTGAAGCTTTCTTT. This encodes CASRQQTGNTEAFF.

V and J are TRBV28 and TRBJ1-2; no firm D call. Trimming pared 9 bases from V and 4 bases from J, leaving 15 bases between. CDR1 is MDHEN and CDR2 is SYDVKM in the germline V gene. The CDR3 sequence is 13 residues long. CDR3 coding DNA: TGTGCCAGTAAGGACGCGCACCTCTATGGCTACACCTTC. Protein: CASKDAHLYGYTF.

This clonotype was observed many times. The chain employs TRBV12-3 or TRBV12-4 and TRBJ2-5; 12 nucleotides line up with TRBD2. This CDR3 is built from 16 residues. Trimming cost V 6 bases and J 0 bases; bases outside gene matches: 5. The CDR3 coding sequence is TGTGCCAGCAGCTCGGGACTAGCGGGCGACCAAGAGACCCAGTACTTC. Its translation: CASSSGLAGDQETQYF.

This clonotype occurred many times. V is TRBV6-2 or TRBV6-3 and J is TRBJ2-7; the match to TRBD1 covers 8 bases. V lost 0 bases, J lost 4 bases, and 2 bases stayed unmatched. From germline, CDR1 is MNHEY and CDR2 SVGEGT. The CDR3 is made up of 14 amino acids. CDR3 DNA: TGTGCCAGCAGTTACTCACAGGGGGTGTACGAGCAGTACTTC. Translating it yields CASSYSQGVYEQYF.

At least ten counts were recorded for this clonotype. The chain couples TRBV11-2 to TRBJ2-2; 10 bases match TRBD1. This CDR3 region has 15 residues. Trimming took 6 bases from V and 6 from J; bases not matched to a gene: 7. Germline V CDR1 and CDR2: SGHAT, FQNNGV. CDR3: CASRRPGQGSGELFF. The CDR3 region has the DNA TGTGCCAGCAGAAGACCGGGACAGGGGTCCGGGGAGCTGTTTTTT.

This clonotype showed up just a few times. This chain links TRBV12-3 or TRBV12-4 with TRBJ1-1; tentatively, D is TRBD1 (6 bases). Trimming stripped 5 bases from V and 0 bases from J, with 16 bases between. The CDR3 is made up of 16 amino acids. This chain's CDR3 is CASSPDRRLMNTEAFF. In DNA, the CDR3 is TGTGCCAGCAGTCCCGACAGGAGACTCATGAACACTGAAGCTTTCTTT.

This clonotype was seen repeatedly, ten times or more. The chain recombines TRBV6-2 or TRBV6-3 with TRBJ2-2; 10 bases match TRBD2. The length of the CDR3 is 17 residues. V shed 0 bases and J 3 bases; nucleotides not matched to a gene: 4. Germline V gene sequence: CDR1 MNHEY, CDR2 SVGEGT. Written as DNA, the CDR3 is TGTGCCAGCAGTTACTCGTCTAGCGGGAGTGACACCGGGGAGCTGTTTTTT. This translates into CASSYSSSGSDTGELFF.

V gene TRBV6-2 or TRBV6-3 combines with J gene TRBJ1-1, with D possibly TRBD1 on 5 matching bases. Per germline, CDR1 MNHEY and CDR2 SVGEGT. This CDR3 spans 17 amino acids. The V end lost 3 bases, the J end lost 2 bases, and 19 bases lay between the germline ends. This CDR3 is CASSYFVGGVGNTEAFF. The CDR3 coding sequence is TGTGCCAGCAGTTATTTTGTCGGAGGGGTTGGTAACACTGAAGCTTTCTTT.

The genes are TRBV28 and TRBJ2-7, with TRBD2 as a possible D gene (5 bases). V lost 8 bases and J 9 bases, leaving 14 bases between the germline ends. Germline V gene lookup returns CDR1 MDHEN and CDR2 SYDVKM. The CDR3 runs to 11 residues. The CDR3 DNA is TGTGCCAGCCCCGAGCGGAGACTGCAGTACTTC. It specifies CASPERRLQYF.

This clonotype showed up many times. The V and J genes are TRBV24-1 and TRBJ2-7; 11 nucleotides line up with TRBD2. CDR1 and CDR2 (germline): KGHDR, SFDVKD. The junction had 3 bases not matched to a gene; V was cut back by 4 bases and J by 2 bases. The CDR3 sequence is 15 residues long. DNA of the CDR3: TGTGCCACCAGTGACCGACTAGCGGGACCCTACGAGCAGTACTTC. Encoded protein: CATSDRLAGPYEQYF.

In this sample, this clonotype turned up once. The chain carries TRBV30 and TRBJ1-1; TRBD1 agrees at 8 bases. With V trimmed by 2 bases and J by 3 bases, 2 bases remained unmatched. CDR1 and CDR2 from the germline V gene are GTSNPN and SVGIG (reference sequence). CDR3 length: 13 residues. CDR3 bases: TGTGCCTGGAGTATACAGGGGGACACTGAAGCTTTCTTT. Encoded protein: CAWSIQGDTEAFF. The full variable domain, rest sourced from reference TRBV30 and TRBJ1-1, is SQTIHQWPATLVQPVGSPLSLECTVEGTSNPNLYWYRQAAGRGLQLLFYSVGIGQISSEVPQNLSASRPQDRQFILSSKKLLLSDSGFYLCAWSIQGDTEAFFGQGTRLTVV.

This clonotype was recorded many times. The rearrangement uses TRBV20-1 and TRBJ2-7; 8 bases line up with TRBD2. The J segment lost 2 bases and the V segment lost 5 bases, leaving 5 bases of the junction unmatched. There are 13 residues in the CDR3. The germline V gene has CDR1 DFQATT and CDR2 SNEGSKA (reference sequence). Written as DNA, the CDR3 is TGCAGTGCTCCGACTAGCGATACCTACGAGCAGTACTTC. Encoded protein: CSAPTSDTYEQYF.